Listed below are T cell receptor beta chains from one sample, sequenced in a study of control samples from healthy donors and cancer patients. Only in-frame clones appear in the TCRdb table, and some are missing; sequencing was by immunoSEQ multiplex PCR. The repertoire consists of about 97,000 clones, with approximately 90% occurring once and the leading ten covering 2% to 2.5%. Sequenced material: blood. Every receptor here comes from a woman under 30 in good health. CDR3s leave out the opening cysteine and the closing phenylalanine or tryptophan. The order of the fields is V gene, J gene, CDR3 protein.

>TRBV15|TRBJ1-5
ATSRDRGLYQPQH
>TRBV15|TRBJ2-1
ATSRVDAGGGNEQF
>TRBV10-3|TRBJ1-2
AIRSGSLTGGYT
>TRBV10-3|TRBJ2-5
AIANPGTLQETQY
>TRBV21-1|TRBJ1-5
ASSKVGGEIYSNQPQH
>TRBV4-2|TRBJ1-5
ASSQVGGQVNQPQH
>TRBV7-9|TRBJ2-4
ASSLATGLAKNIQY
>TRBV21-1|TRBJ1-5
ARDGTPSADNQPQH
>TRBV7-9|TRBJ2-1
ASTPIHGNEQF
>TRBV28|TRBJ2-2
ASSPTPLNTGELF
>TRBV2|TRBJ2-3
ASSAYISGSDTQY
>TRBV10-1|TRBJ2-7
ARGCADSYEQY
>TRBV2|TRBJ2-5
ASIRTFGETQY
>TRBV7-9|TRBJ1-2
ASSLVVSNYGYT